The TCR beta chain described here comes from a study of blood T cell repertoires in COVID-19. Study-level background: The origin of the acute and convalescent COVID-19 samples was the United States, Italy and Spain.

The repertoire was sequenced with immunoSEQ multiplex PCR; TCRdb's copy has only in-frame clones and lacks some. The data hold some 200,000 clones, with roughly 89% observed a single time. This CDR3 is 18 amino acids long. Unmatched junction bases numbered 4, after V lost 4 bases and J lost 0 bases. Germline V CDR1 and CDR2: MGHDK, SYGVNS. The TCR was taken from a woman aged 40 to 50 with acute COVID-19. The chain links TRBV25-1 to TRBJ2-2; 14 bases are a match to TRBD2. Source material: PBMCs or T cells enriched from blood (not recorded which). This CDR3 is CASSGGTSGGPNTGELFF. The DNA for the CDR3 is TGTGCCAGCAGTGGAGGGACTAGCGGGGGACCGAACACCGGGGAGCTGTTTTTT.